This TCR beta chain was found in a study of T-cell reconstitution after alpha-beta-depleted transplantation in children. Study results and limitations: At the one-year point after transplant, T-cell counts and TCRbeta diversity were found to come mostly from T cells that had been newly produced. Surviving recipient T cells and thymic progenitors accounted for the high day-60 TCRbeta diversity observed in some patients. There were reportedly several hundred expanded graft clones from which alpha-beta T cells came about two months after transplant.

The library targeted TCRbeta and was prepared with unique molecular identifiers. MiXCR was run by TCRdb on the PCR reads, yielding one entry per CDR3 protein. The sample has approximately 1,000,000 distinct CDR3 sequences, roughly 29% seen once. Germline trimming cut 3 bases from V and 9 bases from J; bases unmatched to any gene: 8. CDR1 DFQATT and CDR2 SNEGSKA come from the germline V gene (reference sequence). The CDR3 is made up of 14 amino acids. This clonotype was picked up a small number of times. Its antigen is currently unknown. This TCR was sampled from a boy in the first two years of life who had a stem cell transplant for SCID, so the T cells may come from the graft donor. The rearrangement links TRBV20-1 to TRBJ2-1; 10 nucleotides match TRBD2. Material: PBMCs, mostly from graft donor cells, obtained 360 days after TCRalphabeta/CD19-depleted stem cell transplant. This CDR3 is CSASAPSGGGEQFF. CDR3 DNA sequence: TGCAGTGCTAGCGCCCCTAGCGGGGGAGGTGAGCAGTTCTTC.